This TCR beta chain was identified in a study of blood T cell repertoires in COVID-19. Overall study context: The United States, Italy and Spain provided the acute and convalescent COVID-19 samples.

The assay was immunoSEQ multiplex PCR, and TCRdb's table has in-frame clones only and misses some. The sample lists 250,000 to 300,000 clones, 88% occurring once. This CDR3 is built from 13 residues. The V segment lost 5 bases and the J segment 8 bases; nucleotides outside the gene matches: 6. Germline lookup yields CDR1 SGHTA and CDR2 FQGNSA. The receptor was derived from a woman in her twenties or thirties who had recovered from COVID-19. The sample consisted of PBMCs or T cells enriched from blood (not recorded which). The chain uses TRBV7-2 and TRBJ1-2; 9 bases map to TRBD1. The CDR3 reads CASSQGQGKGYTF. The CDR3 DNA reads TGTGCCAGCAGCCAAGGACAGGGGAAGGGCTACACCTTC.